Listed below are T cell receptor beta chains from one sample, sequenced in a study of radiotherapy plus CTLA-4 blockade in lung cancer. Assay used: immunoSEQ multiplex PCR; TCRdb lists only in-frame clones, some missing. The sample has tens of thousands of clones, 84% seen once. The input for sequencing was peripheral blood, taken from a patient treated with radiotherapy plus ipilimumab. The receptors were sampled from a human donor with non-small cell lung cancer whose response to radiotherapy plus ipilimumab could not be evaluated. CDR3s include the opening cysteine and the closing phenylalanine or tryptophan.

v_call cdr3_aa
TRBV29-1 CSVERTRDNEQFF
TRBV7-2 CASSPFGRNQPQHF
TRBV11-1 CASSSPRTSGRWDNEQFF
TRBV7-2 CASSLREDRVLLGGDEQYF
TRBV29-1 CSVTGLGETQYF
TRBV4-1 CASSQGGQGKTDTQYF
TRBV5-4 CASRDKEKDGANEKLFF
TRBV7-2 CASRRDSNQPQHF
TRBV6-5 CASSSGGRGANVLTF
TRBV7-3 CASSQRSSNQPQHF
TRBV7-9 CASSLGGEAFF
TRBV4-1 CASSQVNRGFGEQYF
TRBV29-1 CSVEERGQGGVNGYTF
TRBV27 CASSLYVGEFYEQYF
TRBV6-1 CASSLLAGGNNEQFF
TRBV2 CASSLNTRNQPQHF
TRBV7-2 CASPLVSRIYGYTF